The next 30 T cell receptor beta chains were all read from a single sample in a study of response to subunit inactivated influenza vaccine. TCRdb called the RT-PCR reads again in MiXCR, with one record for every CDR3 protein. The data contain roughly 650,000 distinct CDR3 sequences, 15% to 18% of them singletons. The specimen was PBMCs from blood, collected approximately 12 days after vaccination. Source of these receptors: a man between 45 and 60 years old who received an inactivated influenza vaccine.

The CDR3 bases are TGTGCCAGCAGAAATGAGGATGAGCAGTTCTTC. Its translation: CASRNEDEQFF. The V and J genes are TRBV7-9 and TRBJ2-1; no definite D call. Germline V lookup: CDR1 SEHNR, CDR2 FQNEAQ (reference sequence). V lost 6 bases, J lost 8 bases, and 8 bases lay in between. This CDR3 has 11 residues. The complete variable domain, with remaining parts taken from reference TRBV7-9 and TRBJ2-1, reads DTGVSQNPRHKITKRGQNVTFRCDPISEHNRLYWYRQTLGQGPEFLTYFQNEAQLEKSRLLSDRFSAERPKGSFSTLEIQRTEQGDSAMYLCASRNEDEQFFGPGTRLTVL.

This chain links TRBV9 with TRBJ2-7; D might be TRBD1 or TRBD2, each matching 5 bases. The V gene lost 0 bases and the J gene lost 8 bases, with 12 bases spanning the gap. The germline V gene encodes CDR1 SGDLS and CDR2 YYNGEE. This CDR3 spans 13 amino acids. The CDR3 nucleotides read TGTGCCAGCAGCGTAGGAGGGGACCCTAAGCAGTACTTC. Protein product: CASSVGGDPKQYF.

The rearrangement links TRBV21-1 to TRBJ2-3; TRBD1 is the table's D call and was not checked against the DNA. TRBV21-1 is a recognized pseudogene. This CDR3 region has 16 residues. CDR3 coding DNA: TGTGCCAGCAGCAACCGGGACAGGGATTATGACGATACGCAGTATTTT. Residues: CASSNRDRDYDDTQYF.

The chain employs TRBV12-3 or TRBV12-4 and TRBJ2-7; D is ambiguous. The CDR3 is made up of 11 amino acids. V lost 6 bases to trimming and J lost 7 bases, with 10 bases between them. The CDR3: CASRMTGEQYF. In nucleotides, the CDR3 is TGTGCCAGCAGGATGACCGGGGAGCAGTACTTC.

V and J are TRBV5-4 and TRBJ2-7; D may match TRBD1 or TRBD2 (6 bases each). Germline CDR1 and CDR2: SGHNT and YYREEE (reference sequence). V was trimmed by 6 bases and J by 1 base, leaving 14 bases between them. The length of the CDR3 is 14 residues. The CDR3 reads CASTIRGRSYEQYF. Written as DNA, the CDR3 is TGTGCCAGCACCATCCGGGGGCGATCCTACGAGCAGTACTTC.

This clonotype was counted many times. The J gene is TRBJ1-1, the V gene TRBV20-1, with D maybe TRBD1 (5 bases). The V and J ends lost 2 bases and 0 bases respectively, with 13 bases between them. From germline, CDR1 is DFQATT and CDR2 SNEGSKA (reference sequence). There are 15 residues in the CDR3. This chain's CDR3 is CSARPSGTVNTEAFF. In nucleotides, the CDR3 is TGCAGTGCTAGACCTTCAGGGACGGTGAACACTGAAGCTTTCTTT.

This clonotype turned up a few times. The chain employs TRBV20-1 and TRBJ2-7, with no clear D. The V end lost 5 bases, the J end lost 3 bases, and 17 bases lay between the germline ends. This CDR3 spans 14 amino acids. Looked up from germline, CDR1 is DFQATT and CDR2 is SNEGSKA (reference sequence). CDR3 nucleotide sequence: TGCAGTGCTTTCGGAGAGATGCCAGTCTACGAGCAGTACTTC. This gives the protein CSAFGEMPVYEQYF.

The J gene is TRBJ2-7, the V gene TRBV29-1; D gene uncertain. CDR1 and CDR2 (germline): SQVTM, ANQGSEA. Trimming pared 0 bases from V and 5 bases from J, leaving 8 bases between. The CDR3 extends over 12 amino acids. In nucleotides, the CDR3 is TGCAGCGTTGAAGATAATTCGAACGAGCAGTACTTC. Its protein is CSVEDNSNEQYF.

The chain joins TRBV20-1 to TRBJ2-3; 12 bases match TRBD2. V dropped 1 base and J dropped 4; count of bases not matched to a gene: 6. The CDR3 consists of 16 residues. In germline, CDR1 is DFQATT, CDR2 SNEGSKA (reference sequence). The CDR3 is CSARGLAGVWADTQYF. The CDR3 nucleotides read TGCAGTGCTAGAGGACTAGCGGGAGTTTGGGCAGATACGCAGTATTTT.

This clonotype appeared once. The chain links TRBV6-1 to TRBJ2-7; TRBD1 matches at 9 bases. The V and J ends lost 5 bases and 1 base, in that order; junction bases with no gene match: 9. The V gene's germline CDR1 is MNHNS and CDR2 SASEGT. This CDR3 is 16 amino acids long. The CDR3 DNA reads TGTGCCAGCAGTCATACACAAGGGACAGGGTCCTACGAGCAGTACTTC. As protein: CASSHTQGTGSYEQYF.

This clonotype was observed a handful of times. The rearrangement uses TRBV6-5 and TRBJ2-7; 7 bases match TRBD2. The CDR3 is 15 residues long. CDR1 is MNHEY, CDR2 SVGAGI, per germline. V shed 4 bases and J 2 bases; nucleotides not matched to a gene: 8. CDR3 sequence (DNA): TGTGCCAGCAGTTCCTTGGGAGGGGACCCCTACGAGCAGTACTTC. Translation gives CASSSLGGDPYEQYF.

The chain links TRBV5-4 to TRBJ2-1; 13 nucleotides align to TRBD2. In germline, CDR1 is SGHNT, CDR2 YYREEE (reference sequence). This CDR3 spans 16 amino acids. V lost 4 bases and J lost 6; bases outside the gene matches: 7. CDR3 sequence (DNA): TGTGCCAGCAGCAAGGGCGGGACTAGCGGGGCCAATGAGCAGTTCTTC. Translated, it gives CASSKGGTSGANEQFF. Complete variable domain (other parts from reference TRBV5-4 and TRBJ2-1): ETGVTQSPTHLIKTRGQQVTLRCSSQSGHNTVSWYQQALGQGPQFIFQYYREEENGRGNFPPRFSGLQFPNYSSELNVNALELDDSALYLCASSKGGTSGANEQFFGPGTRLTVL.

This clonotype was counted a few times. The gene calls are TRBV15 and TRBJ2-1; possible D gene TRBD2, 6 bases. V dropped 0 bases and J dropped 12 bases, with 15 bases sitting between them. The germline V gene encodes CDR1 LNHNV and CDR2 YYDKDF (reference sequence). The CDR3 loop spans 14 amino acids. The CDR3 region has the DNA TGTGCCACCAGCAGAGATGGGCTGGAGGGTGTGCAGTTCTTC. Amino acid sequence: CATSRDGLEGVQFF.

This clonotype has just a few counts. The rearrangement joins TRBV18 to TRBJ2-1, with 14 positions matching TRBD2. The CDR3 has 18 residues. Germline values: CDR1 KGHSH, CDR2 LQKENI. J gave up 8 bases and V 6 bases, and 15 bases lay outside the gene matches. The CDR3 spells CASSPGLAGVKGSDEQFF. For the CDR3, the DNA is TGTGCCAGCTCGCCGGGACTAGCGGGGGTAAAGGGGTCGGATGAGCAGTTCTTC.

In nucleotides, the CDR3 is TGCGCCAGCGGAACAGGGGCCACTGAAGCTTTCTTT. Protein: CASGTGATEAFF. The genes are TRBV5-1 and TRBJ1-1, with 7 bases fitting TRBD1. Germline V lookup: CDR1 SGHRS, CDR2 YFSETQ. The V and J ends lost 7 bases and 4 bases, in that order; junction bases with no gene match: 4. CDR3 length: 12 amino acids.

This clonotype has more than one count but fewer than ten. This chain joins TRBV6-6 and TRBJ1-4; D may be TRBD1 (6 bases). The CDR3 loop spans 13 amino acids. Trimming removed 6 bases from V and 8 bases from J, with 13 bases in between. Germline CDR1 reads MNHNY; CDR2 reads SVGAGI (reference sequence). CDR3 residues: CASSLGTPEKLFF. The CDR3 bases are TGTGCCAGCAGCCTCGGGACACCAGAAAAACTGTTTTTT.

The chain recombines TRBV10-3 with TRBJ2-7, with D possibly called TRBD1 or TRBD2 (5 bases each). The V end was cut by 5 bases, the J end by 2 bases, with 19 bases between. The germline V gene has CDR1 ENHRY and CDR2 SYGVKD. This CDR3 region has 16 residues. The CDR3 sequence: CAISLSPRDGTYEQYF. The CDR3 nucleotides read TGTGCCATCAGTCTTTCACCCCGGGACGGAACCTACGAGCAGTACTTC.

This clonotype has only a few counts. V is TRBV4-3 and J is TRBJ2-2, with 8 bases identical to TRBD1. Germline V gives CDR1 LGHNA, CDR2 YSLEER. The CDR3 loop spans 16 amino acids. J gave up 5 bases and V 2 bases, and 7 bases lay outside the gene matches. Here the CDR3 DNA reads TGCGCCAGCAGCCAACACAGGGGGGTACAAACCGGGGAGCTGTTTTTT. It encodes CASSQHRGVQTGELFF.

The rearrangement uses TRBV9 and TRBJ2-1; 10 nucleotides line up with TRBD2. CDR3 length: 16 residues. The V segment lost 3 bases and the J segment 0 bases; nucleotides outside the gene matches: 3. Per germline, CDR1 SGDLS and CDR2 YYNGEE. Here the CDR3 reads CASSALAGDSYNEQFF. CDR3 sequence (DNA): TGTGCCAGCAGCGCGCTAGCGGGAGACTCCTACAATGAGCAGTTCTTC.

This clonotype was seen a handful of times. The gene calls are TRBV2 and TRBJ1-3, with D unclear. CDR1 is SNHLY, CDR2 FYNNEI, per germline. This CDR3 region has 15 residues. V lost 5 bases and J lost 2, with 13 bases in between. The CDR3: CASSLTFLAGNTIYF. In nucleotides, the CDR3 is TGTGCCAGCAGTTTGACCTTCCTGGCTGGAAACACCATATATTTT.

The CDR3 here is CASSWSSRDRGETQYF. The CDR3, as DNA: TGTGCCAGCAGTTGGTCTTCCCGGGACAGGGGAGAGACCCAGTACTTC. This chain uses TRBV6-2 or TRBV6-3 with TRBJ2-5, with TRBD1 matching over 10 bases. The CDR3 consists of 16 residues. V shed 4 bases, J shed 4 bases, and the junction held 9 bases outside the gene matches. Germline CDR1 reads MNHEY; CDR2 reads SVGEGT.

The V call is TRBV6-5, the J call TRBJ2-7; maybe TRBD1 (5 bases). Deletions cut 2 bases from V and 5 bases from J, with 16 bases between. There are 15 residues in the CDR3. CDR1 is MNHEY and CDR2 is SVGAGI in the germline V gene. In DNA, the CDR3 is TGTGCCAGCAGTTACCCCAGGGTATTTCTCCACGAGCAGTACTTC. The encoded protein is CASSYPRVFLHEQYF.

This clonotype was recorded once. The rearrangement uses TRBV10-2 and TRBJ2-5, with TRBD2 identical over 9 bases. V shed 4 bases and J 0 bases; nucleotides not matched to a gene: 0. From germline, CDR1 is WSHSY and CDR2 SAAADI. This CDR3 has 14 amino acids. The CDR3 coding sequence is TGCGCCAGCAGTGGACTAGCGGACCAAGAGACCCAGTACTTC. This codes for CASSGLADQETQYF.

The V gene is TRBV19, the J gene TRBJ1-1, with unresolved D. The CDR3 sequence is 16 residues long. Germline lookup yields CDR1 LNHDA and CDR2 SQIVND (reference sequence). V gave up 4 bases and J gave up 1 base, with 16 bases separating them. CDR3 DNA: TGTGCCAGTAGTACCCCGCCAACTTTAGGGAACACTGAAGCTTTCTTT. Residues: CASSTPPTLGNTEAFF. The full variable domain, rest sourced from reference TRBV19 and TRBJ1-1, is DGGITQSPKYLFRKEGQNVTLSCEQNLNHDAMYWYRQDPGQGLRLIYYSQIVNDFQKGDIAEGYSVSREKKESFPLTVTSAQKNPTAFYLCASSTPPTLGNTEAFFGQGTRLTVV.

The rearrangement links TRBV14 to TRBJ2-7; a possible D gene is TRBD1 (8 bases). This CDR3 has 15 amino acids. V lost 5 bases and J lost 0, with 14 bases in between. From germline, CDR1 is SGHDN and CDR2 FVKESK. The CDR3 sequence is CASSLQGGFSYEQYF. Written as DNA, the CDR3 is TGTGCCAGCAGCTTACAGGGGGGGTTCTCCTACGAGCAGTACTTC.

The V call is TRBV29-1, the J call TRBJ2-3; 10 nucleotides match TRBD1. V shed 7 bases, J shed 5 bases, and the junction held 3 bases outside the gene matches. The CDR3 contains 12 residues. CDR1 and CDR2 (germline): SQVTM, ANQGSEA. CDR3: CSARTGGDTQYF. In DNA form, the CDR3 reads TGCAGCGCGAGGACAGGGGGAGATACGCAGTATTTT.

The V gene is TRBV2, the J gene TRBJ2-1; TRBD2 aligns across 8 bases. Germline V gives CDR1 SNHLY, CDR2 FYNNEI. The CDR3 totals 14 residues. Losses at the gene ends were 7 bases for V and 7 bases for J; bases not matched to a gene: 9. CDR3 coding DNA: TGTGCCAGCATGCGACGGGGGGGCCGGAATGAGCAGTTCTTC. Protein product: CASMRRGGRNEQFF.

This clonotype came up many times. For the CDR3, the DNA is TGCGCCAGCAGCTTCGGCAGTAACTATGGCTACACCTTC. The encoded protein is CASSFGSNYGYTF. The V call is TRBV5-1, the J call TRBJ1-2; the D is unclear. This CDR3 contains 13 residues. Trimming cost V 2 bases and J 1 base, with 6 bases left between them. Germline V lookup: CDR1 SGHRS, CDR2 YFSETQ.

This clonotype was found many times. This chain joins TRBV5-1 and TRBJ2-5; 7 bases are shared with TRBD1. This CDR3 spans 16 amino acids. Germline V lookup: CDR1 SGHRS, CDR2 YFSETQ. The trim removed 3 bases at V and 4 bases at J, leaving 12 bases unmatched. The CDR3 reads CASSYTRGISGETQYF. The CDR3 coding sequence is TGCGCCAGCAGCTACACCAGGGGGATCTCGGGAGAGACCCAGTACTTC.

A few counts support this clonotype. The chain has TRBV2 and TRBJ2-6; D gene uncertain. Germline CDR1 and CDR2: SNHLY and FYNNEI. The CDR3 sequence is 15 residues long. The V gene lost 6 bases and the J gene lost 0 bases, with 9 bases spanning the gap. The CDR3 reads CASRAGSSGANVLTF. For the CDR3, the DNA is TGTGCCAGCAGAGCAGGTTCCTCTGGGGCCAACGTCCTGACTTTC.